These 29 T cell receptor beta chains came from one sample sequenced in a study of T cells in Graves' hyperthyroidism and ophthalmopathy. Using RNA transcripts as the source, TCR beta CDR3 regions were amplified. The HTBI set primed first-round TCR CDR3 RT-PCR. TCRdb reanalysed the multiplex PCR reads using MiXCR and keeps one entry per CDR3 protein. The data show about 350,000 distinct CDR3 sequences, over 15% seen once. The sequencing input was blood. These receptors came from a woman between 40 and 55 years old with Graves' ophthalmopathy.

This clonotype was counted ten times or more. The chain is built from TRBV6-1 and TRBJ2-5; 9 positions agree with TRBD1. The CDR3 is made up of 20 amino acids. Germline trimming cut 2 bases from V and 3 bases from J; bases unmatched to any gene: 19. Germline V gives CDR1 MNHNS, CDR2 SASEGT. DNA of the CDR3: TGTGCCAGCAGTGAAAGGAGACAGGGGGAAACCGGGACTACGAAAGAGACCCAGTACTTC. Its translation: CASSERRQGETGTTKETQYF.

This clonotype was detected many times. The chain joins TRBV6-1 to TRBJ2-7, with no clear D. Germline CDR1 MNHNS, CDR2 SASEGT. The length of the CDR3 is 16 residues. Trimming pared 1 base from V and 0 bases from J, leaving 13 bases between. This CDR3 reads CASSEDVVAVSYEQYF. In DNA form, the CDR3 reads TGTGCCAGCAGTGAAGATGTGGTGGCGGTCTCCTACGAGCAGTACTTC.

This clonotype showed up just a few times. The chain combines TRBV20-1 with TRBJ1-1; no clear D. The CDR3 spans 11 residues. The germline gives CDR1 DFQATT, CDR2 SNEGSKA (reference sequence). Trimming took 6 bases from V and 3 from J, leaving 8 bases between them. CDR3 protein: CSAQEYTEAFF. The CDR3, as DNA: TGCAGTGCCCAAGAATACACTGAAGCTTTCTTT.

This clonotype was detected ten times or more. The gene calls are TRBV6-1 and TRBJ1-1; maybe TRBD1 (5 bases). V was pared by 2 bases and J by 7 bases, with 5 bases between. Germline V CDR1 and CDR2: MNHNS, SASEGT. CDR3 length equals 11 residues. CDR3 sequence: CASSETGEAFF. The CDR3 nucleotides read TGTGCCAGCAGTGAAACAGGTGAAGCTTTCTTT.

Many counts were recorded for this clonotype. V usage is TRBV3-1 and J usage is TRBJ1-1; D possibly corresponds to TRBD1 (5 bases). The germline V and J ends were trimmed by 1 base and 4 bases, with 13 bases remaining between them. This CDR3 contains 15 residues. CDR1 and CDR2 from the germline V gene are LGHDT and YNNKEL (reference sequence). The CDR3 DNA is TGTGCCAGCAGCCAAGGAAGGGGCCACGGCACTGAAGCTTTCTTT. Translating it yields CASSQGRGHGTEAFF.

The chain employs TRBV19 and TRBJ1-2; no reliable D call. Germline V gene sequence: CDR1 LNHDA, CDR2 SQIVND (reference sequence). The CDR3 covers 12 residues. Deletions cut 7 bases from V and 0 bases from J, with 6 bases between. The CDR3 protein is CASKESNYGYTF. The CDR3 DNA reads as TGTGCCAGTAAGGAGTCTAACTATGGCTACACCTTC.

This clonotype was counted at least ten times. The chain carries TRBV2 and TRBJ1-3; D unresolved. Per germline, CDR1 SNHLY and CDR2 FYNNEI. Trimming removed 6 bases from V and 0 bases from J, with 9 bases in between. CDR3 length: 14 amino acids. The CDR3 DNA sequence: TGTGCCAGCAGGGGGTTTACCTCTGGAAACACCATATATTTT. This encodes CASRGFTSGNTIYF.

This clonotype has a handful of counts. This chain joins TRBV29-1 and TRBJ2-7; no firm D call. Trimming pared 4 bases from V and 2 bases from J, leaving 9 bases between. This CDR3 spans 12 amino acids. From germline, CDR1 is SQVTM and CDR2 ANQGSEA. CDR3 sequence: CSVVEATYEQYF. CDR3 nucleotide sequence: TGCAGCGTTGTCGAGGCAACCTACGAGCAGTACTTC.

In its sample, this clonotype was seen many times. The chain is built from TRBV20-1 and TRBJ2-7, with 9 bases lining up with TRBD2. Germline assignment: CDR1 DFQATT and CDR2 SNEGSKA (reference sequence). The CDR3 sequence is 15 residues long. With V trimmed by 1 base and J by 2 bases, 6 bases remained unmatched. The CDR3 sequence is CSARGVAGVAYEQYF. DNA for the CDR3: TGCAGTGCTAGAGGGGTAGCGGGAGTCGCCTACGAGCAGTACTTC.

This clonotype occurred many times. This rearrangement joins TRBV12-3 or TRBV12-4 to TRBJ1-1; D possibly corresponds to TRBD1 (5 bases). The CDR3 is 13 amino acids. V shed 4 bases and J shed 5 bases, with 11 bases lying between them. The CDR3 loop reads CASSSRGETEAFF. CDR3 DNA sequence: TGTGCCAGCAGTTCACGGGGGGAGACTGAAGCTTTCTTT.

This clonotype was recorded at least ten times. The chain links TRBV12-5 to TRBJ2-7; 7 bases align to TRBD1. This CDR3 is built from 14 residues. CDR1 LGHNT and CDR2 FRNRAP come from the germline V gene. The junction had 3 bases not matched to a gene; V was cut back by 1 base and J by 3 bases. CDR3 region: CASGLGTGYYEQYF. In DNA, the CDR3 is TGTGCTAGTGGTTTGGGGACAGGATACTACGAGCAGTACTTC.

This clonotype has a count of ten or more. This chain links TRBV28 with TRBJ2-5, with D possibly matching TRBD1 (5 bases). There are 15 residues in the CDR3. Trimming pared 2 bases from V and 2 bases from J, leaving 12 bases between. CDR1 is MDHEN and CDR2 is SYDVKM in the germline V gene. The CDR3 is CASSLRRVFQETQYF. The CDR3 DNA follows: TGTGCCAGCAGTTTACGCAGGGTGTTTCAAGAGACCCAGTACTTC.

This clonotype came up many times. The rearrangement links TRBV12-3 or TRBV12-4 to TRBJ1-6, with 8 nucleotides matching TRBD1. The CDR3 covers 14 residues. Trimming removed 6 bases from V and 7 bases from J; junction bases left unmatched: 5. CDR3 amino acids: CASRGQGENSPLHF. The CDR3 DNA reads as TGTGCCAGCAGAGGACAGGGAGAAAATTCACCCCTCCACTTT.

This rearrangement joins TRBV28 to TRBJ1-1, with no clear D. Trimming took 7 bases from V and 4 from J, leaving 13 bases between them. CDR3 length equals 13 residues. Germline values: CDR1 MDHEN, CDR2 SYDVKM. The CDR3 sequence: CASIGPPRTEAFF. DNA for the CDR3: TGTGCCAGCATAGGCCCACCTCGCACTGAAGCTTTCTTT.

This clonotype has a count of ten or more. The chain joins TRBV30 to TRBJ1-5, with 9 bases aligning to TRBD1. The trim removed 4 bases at V and 3 bases at J, leaving 7 bases unmatched. CDR1 is GTSNPN, CDR2 SVGIG, per germline (reference sequence). The CDR3 spans 15 residues. The CDR3 spells CAWTPGQGHNQPQHF. The CDR3, as DNA: TGTGCCTGGACTCCCGGACAGGGGCACAATCAGCCCCAGCATTTT.

The chain carries TRBV6-2 or TRBV6-3 and TRBJ1-5; TRBD1 might be the D (5 bases). CDR3 size: 15 residues. Germline V gene data show CDR1 as MNHEY and CDR2 as SVGEGT. The V end was cut by 4 bases, the J end by 0 bases, with 10 bases between. The CDR3 DNA sequence: TGTGCCAGCAGTTCCGGGACTTTTAGCAATCAGCCCCAGCATTTT. This sequence encodes CASSSGTFSNQPQHF.

This clonotype showed up many times. The chain recombines TRBV7-2 with TRBJ2-4; a weak D match, TRBD2 (6 bases). The V gene lost 2 bases and the J gene lost 5 bases, with 13 bases spanning the gap. This CDR3 region has 15 residues. CDR1 is SGHTA, CDR2 FQGNSA, per germline. CDR3 DNA sequence: TGTGCCAGCAGCTTACTACGGACTAACCAAAACATTCAGTACTTC. The encoded protein is CASSLLRTNQNIQYF.

In the case of this clonotype: A junction end diverges from the germline sequence, so it may reflect a read error. The chain employs TRBV18 and TRBJ2-7, with a weak D call TRBD1 (6 bases). The CDR3 loop spans 16 amino acids. The germline V gene has CDR1 KGHSH and CDR2 LQKENI. The CDR3 DNA reads TGTTCCAGCGCACCACTTACAGGGTCGGGATCCTACGAGCAGTACTTC. Amino acids: CSSAPLTGSGSYEQYF.

This clonotype showed up many times. The genes are TRBV7-2 and TRBJ2-7; D perhaps matches TRBD2 (6 bases). Per the germline V gene, CDR1 is SGHTA and CDR2 is FQGNSA. This CDR3 contains 15 residues. With 4 bases removed from V and 4 bases from J, the gap between germline ends came to 17 bases. CDR3 in DNA: TGTGCCAGCAGCTCGGCGACCGGGACTCAGTACGAGCAGTACTTC. Translated, it gives CASSSATGTQYEQYF.

This clonotype was counted many times. The chain carries TRBV19 and TRBJ2-3, with TRBD2 identical over 12 bases. Trimming took 9 bases from V and 2 from J; bases not matched to a gene: 6. This CDR3 has 15 residues. Germline CDR1 reads LNHDA; CDR2 reads SQIVND (reference sequence). CDR3 amino acids: CASSGLAGITDTQYF. The CDR3 DNA is TGTGCCAGCTCAGGACTAGCGGGGATCACAGATACGCAGTATTTT. Drawing the rest from reference TRBV19 and TRBJ2-3, the complete variable domain is DGGITQSPKYLFRKEGQNVTLSCEQNLNHDAMYWYRQDPGQGLRLIYYSQIVNDFQKGDIAEGYSVSREKKESFPLTVTSAQKNPTAFYLCASSGLAGITDTQYFGPGTRLTVL.

This sequence joins TRBV6-1 and TRBJ1-1; 9 bases align to TRBD1. Germline trimming cut 4 bases from V and 7 bases from J; bases unmatched to any gene: 4. Germline V gene sequence: CDR1 MNHNS, CDR2 SASEGT. This CDR3 region has 13 residues. Here the CDR3 reads CASSVDRGFEAFF. The CDR3 nucleotides read TGTGCCAGCAGTGTCGACAGGGGGTTTGAAGCTTTCTTT.

The chain has TRBV6-2 or TRBV6-3 and TRBJ1-1, with D unclear. The CDR3 spans 14 residues. Trimming left V 2 bases short and J 0 bases short, with 7 bases between. Germline V lookup: CDR1 MNHEY, CDR2 SVGEGT. CDR3 sequence: CASSYAPLNTEAFF. The CDR3 DNA is TGTGCCAGCAGTTACGCCCCCCTGAACACTGAAGCTTTCTTT.

A word on this clonotype: A much larger clone lies a single base off, so this may be a read error. The genes are TRBV6-1 and TRBJ2-5; 7 bases fit TRBD1. Germline V lookup: CDR1 MNHNS, CDR2 SASEGT. V was clipped by 4 bases and J by 5 bases; unmatched bases: 4. The CDR3 consists of 13 residues. CDR3 amino acids: CASSATGQETQYF. CDR3 nucleotides: TGTGCCAGCAGTGCGACAGGGCAGGAGACCCAGTACTTC.

This clonotype has a count of ten or more. The V and J genes are TRBV4-1 and TRBJ2-3; D perhaps matches TRBD2 (6 bases). Germline V gene lookup returns CDR1 MGHRA and CDR2 YSYEKL. The ends were cut back, 1 base at V and 4 bases at J, with 15 bases in the middle. The CDR3 has 16 residues. The CDR3 region is CASSQVGVAASDTQYF. The DNA of the CDR3 is TGCGCCAGCAGCCAAGTGGGGGTAGCGGCGTCAGATACGCAGTATTTT.

In its sample, this clonotype was seen many times. This chain uses TRBV27 with TRBJ2-2; D may be TRBD1 (5 bases). Trimming took 6 bases from V and 0 from J, leaving 23 bases between them. The CDR3 contains 19 residues. Germline CDR1 is MNHEY and CDR2 is SMNVEV (reference sequence). The DNA for the CDR3 is TGTGCCAGCAGACACCGCAATCTAGACAGTTCCGCGAACACCGGGGAGCTGTTTTTT. It yields the protein CASRHRNLDSSANTGELFF.

The chain couples TRBV20-1 to TRBJ1-4; TRBD1 aligns across 11 bases. This CDR3 is 16 amino acids long. J lost 4 bases, V lost 5 bases, and 9 bases had no gene match. From germline, CDR1 is DFQATT and CDR2 SNEGSKA (reference sequence). The CDR3: CSAGPGQGVVNEKLFF. As DNA, the CDR3 is TGCAGTGCTGGACCGGGACAGGGGGTTGTTAATGAAAAACTGTTTTTT.

This chain uses TRBV12-3 or TRBV12-4 with TRBJ1-1; 7 bases are a match to TRBD1. After removal of 5 bases from V and 2 bases from J, the junction contained 8 bases not matched to a gene. The CDR3 totals 15 residues. The CDR3 here is CASSADRAANTEAFF. The CDR3 bases are TGTGCCAGCAGTGCAGACAGGGCGGCCAACACTGAAGCTTTCTTT.

This clonotype occurred many times. The chain links TRBV2 to TRBJ2-7; TRBD2 matches at 7 bases. This CDR3 has 16 residues. V was pared by 7 bases and J by 5 bases, with 17 bases of the junction left unmatched. The germline V gene has CDR1 SNHLY and CDR2 FYNNEI. This CDR3 reads CASIEGPGGRLDEQYF. The CDR3 DNA sequence: TGTGCCAGCATCGAAGGACCGGGCGGGAGACTCGACGAGCAGTACTTC.

This clonotype was counted ten times or more. The chain has TRBV28 and TRBJ1-1; the match to TRBD1 covers 9 bases. This CDR3 contains 15 residues. Germline V gives CDR1 MDHEN, CDR2 SYDVKM. Trimming removed 7 bases from V and 1 base from J; junction bases left unmatched: 7. The CDR3, as DNA: TGTGCCAGCATCACCGGGGGACAGGGGAACACTGAAGCTTTCTTT. Translation gives CASITGGQGNTEAFF.